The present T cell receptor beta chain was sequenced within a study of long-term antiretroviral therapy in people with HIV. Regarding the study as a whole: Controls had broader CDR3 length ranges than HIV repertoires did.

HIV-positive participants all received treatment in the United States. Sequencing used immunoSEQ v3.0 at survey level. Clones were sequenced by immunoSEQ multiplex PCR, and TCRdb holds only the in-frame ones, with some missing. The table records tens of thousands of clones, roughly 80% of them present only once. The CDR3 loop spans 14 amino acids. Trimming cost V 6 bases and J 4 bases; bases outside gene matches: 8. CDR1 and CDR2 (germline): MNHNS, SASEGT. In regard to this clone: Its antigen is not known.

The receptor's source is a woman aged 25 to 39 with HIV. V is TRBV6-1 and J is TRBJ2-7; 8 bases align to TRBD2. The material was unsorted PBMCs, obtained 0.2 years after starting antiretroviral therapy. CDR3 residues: CASSGGGTDYEQYV. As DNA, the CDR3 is TGTGCCAGCAGCGGGGGGGGGACCGATTACGAGCAGTACGTC.